What follows are 29 T cell receptor beta chains derived from one specimen sequenced in a study of T cell repertoires in cytomegalovirus infection. TCRdb reanalysed the reads using MiXCR and keeps one entry per CDR3 protein. Among some 97,000 distinct CDR3 sequences listed, more than 20% were seen once. Specimen: CD8+ T cells from PBMCs. These receptors all stem from a human donor in good health (CMV status not recorded). Some clones in this sample may be carry-over from other donors' samples.

There are a few counts of this clonotype. The chain combines TRBV28 with TRBJ2-6, with 8 bases aligning to TRBD2. This CDR3 spans 17 amino acids. CDR1 is MDHEN and CDR2 is SYDVKM in the germline V gene. Germline trimming cut 2 bases from V and 1 base from J; bases unmatched to any gene: 4. CDR3 region: CASSLRLAPSGANVLTF. In nucleotides, the CDR3 is TGTGCCAGCAGTTTAAGACTAGCGCCATCTGGGGCCAACGTCCTGACTTTC.

This chain uses TRBV6-5 with TRBJ1-5; D gene uncertain. Between the trimmed V and J ends, which lost 0 bases and 0 bases, there was a span of 6 bases. The CDR3 is 15 residues long. Per the germline V gene, CDR1 is MNHEY and CDR2 is SVGAGI. This CDR3 reads CASSYSHDSNQPQHF. The CDR3, as DNA: TGTGCCAGCAGTTACTCCCACGATAGCAATCAGCCCCAGCATTTT.

The rearrangement uses TRBV10-3 and TRBJ1-1; 9 bases are a match to TRBD1. The CDR3 has 14 amino acids. Germline-derived CDR1 and CDR2 are ENHRY and SYGVKD. V lost 4 bases, J lost 5 bases, and 5 bases stayed unmatched. The CDR3 loop reads CAISGGTGWTEAFF. The CDR3, as DNA: TGTGCCATCAGTGGGGGGACAGGGTGGACTGAAGCTTTCTTT.

This chain links TRBV10-3 with TRBJ2-1; D unresolved. The V gene lost 4 bases and the J gene lost 7 bases, with 5 bases spanning the gap. Germline V gene lookup returns CDR1 ENHRY and CDR2 SYGVKD. This CDR3 is 11 amino acids long. CDR3 nucleotides: TGTGCCATCAGTGTGGGGAATGAGCAGTTCTTC. This encodes CAISVGNEQFF.

This clonotype was picked up a small number of times. The V and J genes are TRBV19 and TRBJ1-1, with a tentative D call TRBD1 (5 bases). Germline V gives CDR1 LNHDA, CDR2 SQIVND (reference sequence). V was pared by 2 bases and J by 5 bases, with 15 bases between. This CDR3 has 15 amino acids. CDR3 amino acids: CASSIFGEGMTEAFF. CDR3 nucleotide sequence: TGTGCCAGTAGTATATTTGGGGAGGGGATGACTGAAGCTTTCTTT.

A note on this clonotype: This may stem from a read error, because a much larger clone lies one nucleotide away. The rearrangement uses TRBV7-6 and TRBJ2-1, with TRBD1 matching over 7 bases. The germline V gene encodes CDR1 SGHVS and CDR2 FNYEAQ. With 0 bases clipped from V and 4 bases from J, the junction kept 15 bases outside the gene matches. The CDR3 length is 19 residues. In DNA, the CDR3 is TGTGCCAGCAGCTTAGCGTTAGGAGAGGGGGCCAAGCTATACAATGAGCAGTTCTTC. Its protein is CASSLALGEGAKLYNEQFF.

About this clonotype itself: Given a much more abundant clone one base away, this may be a read error. This CDR3 is missing its conserved last phenylalanine or tryptophan, likely due to a read error. The chain combines TRBV4-1 with TRBJ1-1; a possible D gene is TRBD1 (6 bases). V was pared by 4 bases and J by 1 base, with 10 bases between. Germline V gene data show CDR1 as MGHRA and CDR2 as YSYEKL. The CDR3 length is 14 residues. CDR3 bases: TGCGCCAGCAGCCGGACAGCCCAGAACACTGAAGCTTTCCTT. This sequence encodes CASSRTAQNTEAFL.

CDR3 sequence reads: CASSSYRTEAFF. The CDR3, as DNA: TGTGCCAGCAGTTCATACCGCACTGAAGCTTTCTTT. The chain employs TRBV12-3 or TRBV12-4 and TRBJ1-1; no definite D call. The germline V and J ends were trimmed by 4 bases and 4 bases, with 7 bases remaining between them. The CDR3 extends over 12 amino acids.

V gene TRBV4-3 combines with J gene TRBJ2-7, with D perhaps TRBD1 or TRBD2 (5 bases each). Looked up from germline, CDR1 is LGHNA and CDR2 is YSLEER. The CDR3 extends over 18 amino acids. Trimming pared 0 bases from V and 5 bases from J, leaving 23 bases between. The CDR3 region is CASSQDEVGAGTMDEQYF. In DNA, the CDR3 is TGCGCCAGCAGCCAAGATGAAGTCGGGGCAGGGACCATGGACGAGCAGTACTTC.

This clonotype was counted a few times. J is TRBJ2-1 and V is TRBV5-1; tentative D call: TRBD1 (6 bases). The V and J ends lost 0 bases and 4 bases respectively, with 14 bases between them. The germline gives CDR1 SGHRS, CDR2 YFSETQ. The CDR3 length is 16 residues. The CDR3 is CASSLAWGQGYNEQFF. The CDR3 DNA is TGCGCCAGCAGCTTGGCCTGGGGGCAGGGGTACAATGAGCAGTTCTTC.

This clonotype was counted only a few times. This sequence joins TRBV14 and TRBJ2-6; no reliable D call. CDR3 length equals 14 residues. Per germline, CDR1 SGHDN and CDR2 FVKESK. V lost 3 bases to trimming and J lost 2 bases, with 5 bases between them. This CDR3 is CASSHTAGANVLTF. As DNA, the CDR3 is TGTGCCAGCAGCCATACCGCTGGGGCCAACGTCCTGACTTTC.

This clonotype was counted a few times. V usage is TRBV2 and J usage is TRBJ2-2; the match to TRBD1 covers 10 bases. Germline-derived CDR1 and CDR2 are SNHLY and FYNNEI. V trimming: 7 bases; J trimming: 6 bases; junction bases outside the gene matches: 11. The length of the CDR3 is 16 residues. The CDR3 reads CASITRQGAHPGELFF. CDR3 bases: TGTGCCAGCATCACCCGACAGGGGGCGCACCCCGGGGAGCTGTTTTTT.

About this clonotype: This sequence may be a read error, since a much larger clone differs from it by one base. The chain is built from TRBV7-2 and TRBJ1-3; 8 nucleotides line up with TRBD1. The CDR3 loop spans 14 amino acids. V lost 5 bases to trimming and J lost 4 bases; unmatched junction nucleotides: 4. In germline, CDR1 is SGHTA, CDR2 FQGNSA. CDR3 residues: CASSVRTGGNTIYF. The CDR3 DNA sequence: TGTGCCAGCAGCGTTAGGACAGGGGGAAACACCATATATTTT.

This chain joins TRBV4-1 and TRBJ2-7; no clear D gene. The CDR3 runs to 15 residues. Germline V lookup: CDR1 MGHRA, CDR2 YSYEKL. With 4 bases removed from V and 3 bases from J, the gap between germline ends came to 16 bases. DNA of the CDR3: TGCGCCAGCAGCCGAGACTCGGACGTCGGCTACGAGCAGTACTTC. Its translation is CASSRDSDVGYEQYF.

The V gene is TRBV29-1, the J gene TRBJ1-2, with D maybe TRBD1 (6 bases). This CDR3 region has 17 residues. V was shortened by 0 bases and J by 1 base, with 18 bases between the two germline ends. In germline, CDR1 is SQVTM, CDR2 ANQGSEA. CDR3 coding DNA: TGCAGCGTTGAAGATTGGCAGGGAAAACAGGGTAACTATGGCTACACCTTC. This translates into CSVEDWQGKQGNYGYTF.

This clonotype was seen repeatedly, ten times or more. The V call is TRBV7-9, the J call TRBJ2-7, with D possibly called TRBD1 or TRBD2 (5 bases each). Trimming removed 4 bases at V and 0 bases at J, with 7 bases between. Germline V gene data show CDR1 as SEHNR and CDR2 as FQNEAQ (reference sequence). The CDR3 runs 13 residues. The CDR3 reads CASSSGTSYEQYF. CDR3 DNA sequence: TGTGCCAGCAGCTCCGGGACCTCCTACGAGCAGTACTTC.

The chain joins TRBV6-6 to TRBJ2-7, with 10 bases aligning to TRBD2. There are 16 residues in the CDR3. Germline V lookup: CDR1 MNHNY, CDR2 SVGAGI (reference sequence). Losses at the gene ends were 8 bases for V and 6 bases for J; bases not matched to a gene: 16. This CDR3 reads CASYSTLAGEMGEQYF. The CDR3 nucleotides read TGTGCCAGCTATTCTACGCTAGCGGGAGAGATGGGCGAGCAGTACTTC.

This CDR3 reads CAWSGGQGEHGYTF. For the CDR3, the DNA is TGTGCCTGGAGTGGGGGACAGGGGGAACATGGCTACACCTTC. The V and J genes are TRBV30 and TRBJ1-2, with 11 bases identical to TRBD1. This CDR3 region has 14 residues. V lost 1 base to trimming and J lost 6 bases; unmatched junction nucleotides: 4. Germline V CDR1 and CDR2: GTSNPN, SVGIG (reference sequence).

The J gene is TRBJ2-7, the V gene TRBV28, with unresolved D. The CDR3 length is 14 residues. V was clipped by 3 bases and J by 2 bases, with 11 bases between them. Germline V gene sequence: CDR1 MDHEN, CDR2 SYDVKM. The CDR3 is CASSFHGRAYEQYF. CDR3 in DNA: TGTGCCAGCAGTTTCCACGGCAGAGCCTACGAGCAGTACTTC.

This clonotype was recorded at least ten times. The chain carries TRBV7-8 and TRBJ1-4; 7 bases align to TRBD1. With 2 bases clipped from V and 8 bases from J, the junction kept 5 bases outside the gene matches. Per germline, CDR1 SGHVS and CDR2 FQNEAQ. The CDR3 contains 14 residues. CDR3 DNA: TGTGCCAGCAGCTTAAACGCAGGGGGGGAAAAACTGTTTTTT. Residues: CASSLNAGGEKLFF.

This clonotype was seen more than once but under ten times. The V call is TRBV2, the J call TRBJ2-3; TRBD2 matches at 8 bases. Trimming removed 8 bases from V and 3 bases from J; junction bases left unmatched: 4. The CDR3 runs to 13 residues. Germline assignment: CDR1 SNHLY and CDR2 FYNNEI. DNA of the CDR3: TGTGCCAGCCAACTAGCGGTGACAGATACGCAGTATTTT. Translated: CASQLAVTDTQYF.

This clonotype was observed a few times. The chain couples TRBV5-4 to TRBJ2-1; possibly TRBD2 for D (5 bases). The V and J ends lost 0 bases and 3 bases respectively, with 10 bases between them. The CDR3 has 15 residues. Germline V CDR1 and CDR2: SGHNT, YYREEE (reference sequence). The CDR3 loop reads CASSLVSGDYNEQFF. CDR3 coding DNA: TGTGCCAGCAGCTTGGTTTCCGGGGACTACAATGAGCAGTTCTTC.

The chain joins TRBV6-2 or TRBV6-3 to TRBJ1-1; 9 bases are a match to TRBD1. With 7 bases clipped from V and 1 base from J, the junction kept 4 bases outside the gene matches. This CDR3 comprises 14 residues. The germline CDR1 and CDR2 sequences are MNHEY and SVGEGT. CDR3 nucleotides: TGTGCCAGCAAGGGACAGGGAACGAACACTGAAGCTTTCTTT. Translated: CASKGQGTNTEAFF.

This clonotype turned up a few times. CDR3 amino acids: CASQGGGHDYNEQFF. The CDR3, as DNA: TGTGCCAGCCAAGGAGGAGGGCACGACTACAATGAGCAGTTCTTC. V and J are TRBV5-4 and TRBJ2-1, with a tentative D call TRBD2 (6 bases). Germline CDR1 reads SGHNT; CDR2 reads YYREEE (reference sequence). The CDR3 is 15 residues long. V lost 7 bases, J lost 3 bases, and 17 bases lay in between. Full variable domain (remainder filled in from reference TRBV5-4 and TRBJ2-1): ETGVTQSPTHLIKTRGQQVTLRCSSQSGHNTVSWYQQALGQGPQFIFQYYREEENGRGNFPPRFSGLQFPNYSSELNVNALELDDSALYLCASQGGGHDYNEQFFGPGTRLTVL.

The V and J genes are TRBV30 and TRBJ2-2; no clear D gene. Germline V CDR1 and CDR2: GTSNPN, SVGIG (reference sequence). With 2 bases removed from V and 9 bases from J, the gap between germline ends came to 7 bases. The CDR3 covers 11 residues. The chain's CDR3 is CAWSLARELFF. The CDR3 bases are TGTGCCTGGAGTTTGGCCAGGGAGCTGTTTTTT.

This clonotype was picked up a small number of times. The chain uses TRBV6-6 and TRBJ2-1; possible D gene TRBD2, 5 bases. V shed 6 bases and J shed 4 bases, with 16 bases lying between them. The V gene's germline CDR1 is MNHNY and CDR2 SVGAGI (reference sequence). CDR3 size: 15 residues. CDR3 in amino acids: CASRDLAGAYNEQFF. The CDR3 region has the DNA TGTGCCAGCAGAGATCTAGCTGGCGCGTACAATGAGCAGTTCTTC.

The rearrangement links TRBV6-6 to TRBJ2-7; 9 bases map to TRBD1. J lost 4 bases, V lost 5 bases, and 9 bases had no gene match. Germline V gene lookup returns CDR1 MNHNY and CDR2 SVGAGI (reference sequence). This CDR3 region has 15 residues. DNA for the CDR3: TGTGCCAGCAGTGCCGAACAGGGGGCGCCTTACGAGCAGTACTTC. It translates to CASSAEQGAPYEQYF.

The chain is built from TRBV10-3 and TRBJ1-5; possible D gene TRBD1, 5 bases. V lost 7 bases to trimming and J lost 0 bases, with 16 bases between them. CDR3 length: 16 amino acids. Germline V gene lookup returns CDR1 ENHRY and CDR2 SYGVKD. CDR3 DNA sequence: TGTGCCATCATCCAGACAGAGTCTTTTAGCAATCAGCCCCAGCATTTT. Translating gives CAIIQTESFSNQPQHF.

This clonotype was recorded a few times. The CDR3 reads CASISGGVQETQYF. CDR3 nucleotides: TGTGCCAGCATAAGCGGGGGAGTCCAAGAGACCCAGTACTTC. The rearrangement uses TRBV6-2 or TRBV6-3 and TRBJ2-5; TRBD2 matches at 8 bases. V lost 7 bases, J lost 1 base, and 5 bases stayed unmatched. Looked up from germline, CDR1 is MNHEY and CDR2 is SVGEGT. This CDR3 has 14 amino acids.